This entry is about one T cell receptor (beta chain). These data originate in a study of cytomegalovirus exposure and HLA in healthy donors. 60 Vbeta and 13 Jbeta primers were used in PCR. Sequencing was performed with immunoSEQ multiplex PCR; in TCRdb, only in-frame clones are kept and a portion is missing. The sample has 120,000 to 150,000 clones, around three quarters seen once; the top ten hold approximately 7%. The CDR3 covers 15 residues. Germline CDR1 is MNHEY and CDR2 is SMNVEV (reference sequence). Deletions cut 6 bases from V and 1 base from J, with 15 bases between. The sequenced sample was PBMCs. V gene TRBV27 combines with J gene TRBJ2-5, with a tentative D call TRBD2 (6 bases). The origin of this receptor is a man in his forties in good health and CMV-seropositive. CDR3 amino acids: CASRYSGGSQETQYF. The CDR3 bases are TGTGCCAGCAGGTATAGCGGAGGGTCCCAAGAGACCCAGTACTTC.